The 9 T cell receptor beta chains listed next were all sequenced from one sample in a study of Ad26.COV2.S vaccination and SARS-CoV-2 variants. Treatment defined: roughly 18 received Ad26.COV2.S at low or high dose, single or two shots; roughly five received placebo; per-sample allocation not given. Collection of samples fell on day 63 after the first vaccine or placebo injection. The protocol was immunoSEQ multiplex PCR, while the TCRdb copy is restricted to in-frame clones and leaves out a portion. The sample carries some 340,000 clones, around 84% recorded once. This specimen consisted of peripheral blood, obtained in a trial of Ad26.COV2.S vaccine versus placebo. These receptors all come from a person between 18 and 60 years old who received the Ad26.COV2.S COVID-19 vaccine or a placebo.

This clone has just one count. V is TRBV6-2 or TRBV6-3 and J is TRBJ1-3; D call uncertain. The V gene lost 6 bases and the J gene lost 0 bases, with 12 bases spanning the gap. Looked up from germline, CDR1 is MNHEY and CDR2 is SVGEGT. This CDR3 is built from 15 residues. CDR3 nucleotides: TGTGCCAGCAGCCGGCGGGAAGGCTCTGGAAACACCATATATTTT. Its protein product is CASSRREGSGNTIYF.

This clone was counted once. V and J are TRBV30 and TRBJ1-1; D ambiguous. Trimming pared 2 bases from V and 7 bases from J, leaving 17 bases between. Germline CDR1 is GTSNPN and CDR2 is SVGIG (reference sequence). This CDR3 contains 14 residues. In DNA, the CDR3 is TGTGCCTGGAGTTCCCCCACTTTCCGGGGTGAAGCTTTCTTT. It specifies CAWSSPTFRGEAFF.

The sample holds one count of this clone. This chain's CDR3 is CASSRTSGGFEETQYF. The CDR3 DNA is TGCGCCAGCAGCAGAACTAGCGGGGGGTTCGAGGAGACCCAGTACTTC. The rearrangement links TRBV5-1 to TRBJ2-5, with 12 positions matching TRBD2. The germline CDR1 and CDR2 sequences are SGHRS and YFSETQ. The CDR3 is made up of 16 amino acids. With 4 bases clipped from V and 5 bases from J, the junction kept 9 bases outside the gene matches.

The count of this clone is one. The V gene is TRBV9, the J gene TRBJ1-2; 7 bases are a match to TRBD1. The trim removed 4 bases at V and 7 bases at J, leaving 10 bases unmatched. Germline-derived CDR1 and CDR2 are SGDLS and YYNGEE. The CDR3 has 14 amino acids. For the CDR3, the DNA is TGTGCCAGCAGCCCCCTAGGGGGCGCGATTGGCTACACCTTC. Protein sequence: CASSPLGGAIGYTF.

This clone appeared a few times. The chain recombines TRBV4-1 with TRBJ2-7; no definite D call. This CDR3 has 13 residues. Per the germline V gene, CDR1 is MGHRA and CDR2 is YSYEKL. The germline V and J ends were trimmed by 1 base and 2 bases, with 6 bases remaining between them. CDR3 DNA sequence: TGCGCCAGCAGCCAAGCTCCCGCCTACGAGCAGTACTTC. Translating it yields CASSQAPAYEQYF.

The rearrangement uses TRBV6-5 and TRBJ2-1; the match to TRBD2 covers 13 bases. V shed 8 bases, J shed 6 bases, and the junction held 4 bases outside the gene matches. Per germline, CDR1 MNHEY and CDR2 SVGAGI. CDR3 length equals 14 residues. The CDR3 region is CASQTSGGGNEQFF. As DNA, the CDR3 is TGTGCCAGCCAAACTAGCGGGGGGGGCAATGAGCAGTTCTTC.

The chain employs TRBV5-6 and TRBJ1-5, with D uncertain. The CDR3 sequence is 15 residues long. The V gene lost 2 bases and the J gene lost 3 bases, with 12 bases spanning the gap. Germline-derived CDR1 and CDR2 are SGHDT and YYEEEE. The chain's CDR3 is CASSFRGNLNQPQHF. The CDR3 DNA is TGTGCCAGCAGCTTCCGAGGGAACCTCAATCAGCCCCAGCATTTT.

This sequence joins TRBV5-1 and TRBJ2-3; D might be TRBD2 (7 bases). Germline V gene data show CDR1 as SGHRS and CDR2 as YFSETQ. The CDR3 length is 14 residues. Between the trimmed V and J ends, which lost 3 bases and 6 bases, there was a span of 14 bases. DNA for the CDR3: TGCGCCAGCAGCTCGGCGGGGGCTGAGGATACGCAGTATTTT. Protein sequence: CASSSAGAEDTQYF.

This clone occurred a few times. The chain recombines TRBV7-2 with TRBJ1-2; 9 nucleotides match TRBD1. CDR3 length: 17 amino acids. Germline-derived CDR1 and CDR2 are SGHTA and FQGNSA. Trimming cost V 1 base and J 5 bases; bases outside gene matches: 11. The CDR3, as DNA: TGTGCCAGCAGCTTAGACGTACAGGGGGCGCAGGCGTATGGCTACACCTTC. It specifies CASSLDVQGAQAYGYTF.